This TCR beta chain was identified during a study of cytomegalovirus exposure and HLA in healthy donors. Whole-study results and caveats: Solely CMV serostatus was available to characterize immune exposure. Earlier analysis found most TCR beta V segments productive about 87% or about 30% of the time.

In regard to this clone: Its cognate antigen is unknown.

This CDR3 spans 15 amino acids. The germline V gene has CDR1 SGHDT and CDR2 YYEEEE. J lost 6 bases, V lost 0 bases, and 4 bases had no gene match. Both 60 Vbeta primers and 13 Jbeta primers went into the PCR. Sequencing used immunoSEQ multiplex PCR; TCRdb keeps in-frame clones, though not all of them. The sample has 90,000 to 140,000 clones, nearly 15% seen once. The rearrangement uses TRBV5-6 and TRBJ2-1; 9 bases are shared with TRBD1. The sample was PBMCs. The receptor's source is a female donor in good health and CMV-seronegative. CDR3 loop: CASSLGGQGGNEQFF. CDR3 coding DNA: TGTGCCAGCAGCTTGGGGGGACAGGGCGGCAATGAGCAGTTCTTC.